This record looks at one TCR beta chain sequence and its context. Its antigen is unidentified. Investigators amplified TCR beta CDR3 regions from RNA transcripts. A first-round RT-PCR used HTBI primers, followed by a second-round multiplex PCR. In TCRdb, the multiplex PCR reads were re-called with MiXCR into one record per CDR3 protein. The sample yields 580,000 or so distinct CDR3 sequences, under 45% seen once. Aged 18 to 65, hyperthyroidism patients had new diagnoses of under 2 months' duration. Diagnoses were established from clinical symptoms, serum thyroxine, TRAb, thyroid ultrasound and orbital computed tomography. The entry originates in a study of Graves' ophthalmopathy and Graves' hyperthyroidism. Study results and limitations: In separating ophthalmopathy from stable hyperthyroidism, a 13-signature model achieved about 90% sensitivity and around 80% specificity. Clonotypes were expanded in thyroid at above 0.001 frequency, and most also appeared in blood.

Specimen: peripheral blood or thyroid tissue (not recorded which). The receptor's source is an adult man with Graves' hyperthyroidism.

As DNA, the CDR3 is TGTGCCAGCAGTTACTCGGACAGCTCCACCTACGAGCAGTACTTC. It translates to CASSYSDSSTYEQYF. The chain links TRBV6-2 or TRBV6-3 to TRBJ2-7; the D gene is possibly TRBD1 (6 bases). Between the trimmed V and J ends, which lost 0 bases and 2 bases, there was a span of 11 bases. This CDR3 has 15 amino acids. Germline CDR1 MNHEY, CDR2 SVGEGT.